This T cell receptor beta chain was observed in a study of blood T cell repertoires in COVID-19. Across the whole study: Material from acute and convalescent COVID-19 was sourced from the United States, Italy and Spain. In each case, the material was cDNA or gDNA derived from T cells, B-cell-depleted T cells, or PBMCs.

CDR1 is SGHTA, CDR2 FQGTGA, per germline. V trimming: 5 bases; J trimming: 3 bases; junction bases outside the gene matches: 8. The CDR3 runs 16 residues. Methods used by the authors: Reference gene primer amplification gave nucleated cell count estimates. Some clones are missing from TCRdb's copy, which holds only in-frame ones; the method was immunoSEQ multiplex PCR. V and J calls and clone size are given by that table; D and trimming were obtained from the DNA. The top ten clones hold approximately 2.5% of a sample with about 140,000 clones, roughly 85% of them seen once. The TCR originated in a human donor with acute or convalescent COVID-19. The donor label of this sample is uncertain. The V and J genes are TRBV7-3 and TRBJ2-4; TRBD1 matches at 9 bases. The sequencing input was peripheral blood. The CDR3 nucleotides read TGTGCCAGCAGCCCCCCCCCGGGACAGGGCAAAAACATTCAGTACTTC. It specifies CASSPPPGQGKNIQYF.